Listed below are T cell receptor beta chains from one sample, sequenced in a study of T cells in Graves' hyperthyroidism and ophthalmopathy. TCRdb reprocessed the multiplex PCR reads with MiXCR, giving one entry per CDR3 protein. The sample shows hundreds of thousands of distinct CDR3 sequences, roughly 24% of them seen only once. The source material was blood. These receptors were collected from a woman in her 30s with Graves' ophthalmopathy. Each CDR3 is given with its conserved first and last residue. Fields, in order: clone size, D gene, V gene, J gene, CDR3 DNA, CDR3 protein. A D gene is named only where the DNA matches it firmly. Clone size is given for some rows only: seen once, a few or many times, or a class if the clone is expanded.

many	TRBD1	TRBV12-3/TRBV12-4	TRBJ1-2	TGTGCCAGCAGGACGGGACAGATTAACTATGGCTACACCTTC	CASRTGQINYGYTF
NA	NA	TRBV12-3/TRBV12-4	TRBJ1-5	TGTGCCAGCAGTTTTGAGGGAAGTCAGCCCCAGCATTTT	CASSFEGSQPQHF
many	TRBD1	TRBV7-2	TRBJ1-2	TGTGCCAGCAGCTTCCGTGGACAGGCCGCCAATGGCTACACCTTC	CASSFRGQAANGYTF
many	NA	TRBV18	TRBJ1-2	TGTGCCAGCTCACCACCTGGGACAATAGATGGCTACACCTTC	CASSPPGTIDGYTF
NA	NA	TRBV20-1	TRBJ1-2	TGCAGTGCTCGAGGACAGCAAGCTAACTATGGCTACACCTTC	CSARGQQANYGYTF
many	NA	TRBV5-1	TRBJ1-1	TGCGCCAGCAGCTTGGGACAGTCGAACACTGAAGCTTTCTTT	CASSLGQSNTEAFF
many	TRBD1	TRBV6-1	TRBJ2-2	TGTGCCAGCAGACTGGGGACAGGGATCTTCGGGGAGCTGTTTTTT	CASRLGTGIFGELFF
NA	TRBD1	TRBV15	TRBJ2-5	TGTGCCACCAGCAGAGGGGACAGGGATTTAGAGACCCAGTACTTC	CATSRGDRDLETQYF
few	NA	TRBV27	TRBJ2-6	TGTGCCAGCAGTTTAAACCTTCGGGCCAACGTCCTGACTTTC	CASSLNLRANVLTF
many	NA	TRBV6-1	TRBJ1-3	TGTGCCAGCAGTGAAGTTCATTCCGGAAACACCATATATTTT	CASSEVHSGNTIYF
many	NA	TRBV7-2	TRBJ2-5	TGTGCCAGCAACTTCGGGCAGGCCCAAGAGACCCAGTACTTC	CASNFGQAQETQYF
NA	NA	TRBV11-1	TRBJ1-2	TGTGCCAGCAGCTTAGCAGGGCGACAAGCGGGCTATGGCTACACCTTC	CASSLAGRQAGYGYTF
many	NA	TRBV6-1	TRBJ1-5	TGTGCCAGCAGTGTCGCAGGGATGAGGGATAATCAGCCCCAGCATTTT	CASSVAGMRDNQPQHF
NA	NA	TRBV5-1	TRBJ1-1	TGCGCCAGCAGCTTGGAGCAGGCCATGAACACTGAAGCTTTCTTT	CASSLEQAMNTEAFF
NA	NA	TRBV11-1	TRBJ1-2	TGTGCCAGCAGCTTCGAGGGGCCCGCTAACTATGGCTACACCTTC	CASSFEGPANYGYTF
many	TRBD1	TRBV28	TRBJ1-5	TGTGCCAGCAGTTTAAATCTAGGGGGCGGACAGCCCCAGCATTTT	CASSLNLGGGQPQHF
NA	NA	TRBV4-2	TRBJ2-2	TGTGCCAGCAGCCAAGAGTGGCGGGCCGGGGAGCTGTTTTTT	CASSQEWRAGELFF
many	TRBD1	TRBV27	TRBJ2-7	TGTGCCAGCAGTTCGGGACAGAACCTATACGAGCAGTACTTC	CASSSGQNLYEQYF
NA	NA	TRBV6-1	TRBJ1-5	TGTGCCAGCAGGAATGACCAGGGGTCGGGCAATCAGCCCCAGCATTTT	CASRNDQGSGNQPQHF
many	NA	TRBV29-1	TRBJ2-1	TGCAGCGTCCCCAGCGATCGGGAGAATGAGCAGTTCTTC	CSVPSDRENEQFF
many	TRBD1	TRBV2	TRBJ1-2	TGTGCCAGCAGTCGAAACAGGGGTAACTATGGCTACACCTTC	CASSRNRGNYGYTF
NA	NA	TRBV12-3/TRBV12-4	TRBJ1-1	TGTGCCAGCAGGCGCGGACACCTGAACACTGAAGCTTTCTTT	CASRRGHLNTEAFF
NA	NA	TRBV10-3	TRBJ1-2	TGTGCCATCACAACAGGGAGCTATGGCTACACCTTC	CAITTGSYGYTF
many	TRBD1	TRBV7-9	TRBJ2-7	TGTGCCAGCAGCCCCCCGGGACAGGGGGCTTGGGAGCAGTACTTC	CASSPPGQGAWEQYF
NA	NA	TRBV6-5	TRBJ2-7	TGTGCCAGCAGTTACCCCAACAGTCCCTACGAGCAGTACTTC	CASSYPNSPYEQYF
many	NA	TRBV9	TRBJ1-2	TGTGCCAGCAGCGTAGTGCCAGGGGATTCCTATGGCTACACCTTC	CASSVVPGDSYGYTF
many	NA	TRBV12-3/TRBV12-4	TRBJ1-2	TGTGCCAGCAGTTTAAAGGGACGCTTCTATGGCTACACCTTC	CASSLKGRFYGYTF
once	NA	TRBV24-1	TRBJ1-1	TGTGCCACCTCCGGGGGGACGAACACTGAAGCTTTCTTT	CATSGGTNTEAFF
few	TRBD1	TRBV10-3	TRBJ1-1	TGTGCCATCCGGGACAGGGGTTTAATGAACACTGAAGCTTTCTTT	CAIRDRGLMNTEAFF
many	NA	TRBV20-1	TRBJ1-1	TGCAGTGCTAGAGGCCCCACGGCGAACACTGAAGCTTTCTTT	CSARGPTANTEAFF
many	TRBD1	TRBV28	TRBJ1-5	TGTGCCAGCAGTTTGTCAGGGGGTAGGTACGATCAGCCCCAGCATTTT	CASSLSGGRYDQPQHF
few	NA	TRBV20-1	TRBJ1-5	TGCAGTGCTAGCGGCTCATTAGGGCTGAACTATCAGCCCCAGCATTTT	CSASGSLGLNYQPQHF
NA	NA	TRBV19	TRBJ1-2	TGTGCCAGTAGTATCCGCAGGGAAAACTATGGCTACACCTTC	CASSIRRENYGYTF
many	NA	TRBV4-2	TRBJ1-1	TGTGCCAGCAGCCAAGAGGTGGGGGTGAACACTGAAGCTTTCTTT	CASSQEVGVNTEAFF
NA	NA	TRBV7-2	TRBJ2-2	TGTGCCAGCAGCTTAAGCCGAAGGGCCGGGGAGCTGTTTTTT	CASSLSRRAGELFF
NA	NA	TRBV6-2/TRBV6-3	TRBJ1-6	TGTGCCAGCTGTTCCGGACGTGGGGATTCACCCCTCCACTTT	CASCSGRGDSPLHF
NA	NA	TRBV5-6	TRBJ1-1	TGTGCCAGCAGCGGGCAGGTGGGGTCGAACACTGAAGCTTTCTTT	CASSGQVGSNTEAFF
NA	NA	TRBV14	TRBJ1-2	TGTGCCAGCAGCCAATATGCCCGCGGACGGGTCAACTATGGCTACACCTTC	CASSQYARGRVNYGYTF
NA	NA	TRBV24-1	TRBJ1-5	TGTGCCACCAGTATCCGGGTGGGGGATAAAGACACTCAGCCCCAGCATTTT	CATSIRVGDKDTQPQHF
few	NA	TRBV6-5	TRBJ2-5	TGTGCCAGCAGTTACGCTGGGGGAAGGTTTGCCCAGTACTTC	CASSYAGGRFAQYF
many	TRBD2	TRBV10-3	TRBJ2-5	TGTGCCATCAATGCGGGGGGGCAAGAGACCCAGTACTTC	CAINAGGQETQYF
many	NA	TRBV29-1	TRBJ1-5	TGCAGCGTTGGTACGGAGGGGCTGGATCAGCCCCAGCATTTT	CSVGTEGLDQPQHF
NA	NA	TRBV6-5	TRBJ2-7	TGTGCCAGCAGTTACAGGGCCGAAGGTAGCTACGAGCAGTACTTC	CASSYRAEGSYEQYF
many	NA	TRBV6-5	TRBJ1-1	TGTGCCAGCAGTTTAACAGGCGGCGACACTGAAGCTTTCTTT	CASSLTGGDTEAFF
many	NA	TRBV11-2	TRBJ2-5	TGTGCCAGCAGCTTAGTACTGCAAGAGACCCAGTACTTC	CASSLVLQETQYF